This T cell receptor (beta chain) was sequenced for a study of T cells in Graves' hyperthyroidism and ophthalmopathy. At least 3 on the Clinical Activity Score was recorded for ophthalmopathy patients, who also had NOSPECS grade at least 4 and duration under 3 months. The germline V gene encodes CDR1 SGHTA and CDR2 FQGNSA. Trimming cost V 2 bases and J 4 bases, with 21 bases left between them. CDR3 length: 18 amino acids. RNA transcripts provided the source from which TCR beta CDR3 regions were amplified. Using the HTBI primer set, a first-round RT-PCR was run on the TCR CDR3. One entry per CDR3 protein, called by TCRdb with MiXCR from the multiplex PCR reads. The repertoire holds roughly 280,000 distinct CDR3 sequences, with approximately 15% as singletons.

The gene calls are TRBV7-2 and TRBJ2-4; D tentatively reads TRBD1 or TRBD2 (5 bases each). The source of this sequence is an older woman with Graves' ophthalmopathy. The sequenced material came from blood. The CDR3 DNA is TGTGCCAGCAGCTTAACCGAGGGGCGGACCTCCAAAAAAAACATTCAGTACTTC. It specifies CASSLTEGRTSKKNIQYF.